The clone carrying this T cell receptor beta chain was recorded at least ten times. Its antigen is still unknown. The data are from a study of T cell repertoires in cytomegalovirus infection. Across the study: Use of recently identified HLA-C-restricted and well-studied HLA-B-restricted CMV epitopes was part of the study. Public TCR beta signature analysis indicated the presence of both CMV infection and matching HLA type. Overall study results and limits: Dominating the ex vivo response were TCR beta clonotypes that were CMV-specific and HLA-C-restricted. Cumulated frequencies of public TCR beta families served to identify carriers of CMV plus the relevant HLA.

TCRdb ran MiXCR on the reads and lists one entry per CDR3 protein. This sample has 69,000 or so distinct CDR3 sequences; less than 30% occur once, and the top ten carry roughly three fifths. Trimming removed 6 bases at V and 4 bases at J, with 13 bases between. Germline assignment: CDR1 MNHEY and CDR2 SMNVEV (reference sequence). This CDR3 is 14 amino acids long. The rearrangement joins TRBV27 to TRBJ1-5; D is possibly TRBD1 (5 bases). This clonotype originated in a human donor in good health (CMV status not recorded). Some clones in this sample may be carry-over from other donors' samples. The material was CD8+ T cells from cultured PBMCs, obtained from culture after CMV antigen stimulation. The CDR3 bases are TGTGCCAGCAGCCTCCTTGGGGGGAATCAGCCCCAGCATTTT. It is translated as CASSLLGGNQPQHF.